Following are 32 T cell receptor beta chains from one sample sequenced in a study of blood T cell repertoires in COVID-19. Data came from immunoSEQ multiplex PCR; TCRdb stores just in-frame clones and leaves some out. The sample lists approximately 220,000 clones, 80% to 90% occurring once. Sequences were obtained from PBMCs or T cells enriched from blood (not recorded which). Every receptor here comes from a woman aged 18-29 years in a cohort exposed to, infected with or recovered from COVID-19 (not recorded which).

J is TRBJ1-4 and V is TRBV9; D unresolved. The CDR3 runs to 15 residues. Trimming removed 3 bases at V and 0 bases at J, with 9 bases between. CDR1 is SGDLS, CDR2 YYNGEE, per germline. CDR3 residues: CASSAYSATNEKLFF. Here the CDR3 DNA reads TGTGCCAGCAGCGCATACAGTGCAACTAATGAAAAACTGTTTTTT. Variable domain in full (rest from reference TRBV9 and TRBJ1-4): DSGVTQTPKHLITATGQRVTLRCSPRSGDLSVYWYQQSLDQGLQFLIQYYNGEERAKGNILERFSAQQFPDLHSELNLSSLELGDSALYFCASSAYSATNEKLFFGSGTQLSVL.

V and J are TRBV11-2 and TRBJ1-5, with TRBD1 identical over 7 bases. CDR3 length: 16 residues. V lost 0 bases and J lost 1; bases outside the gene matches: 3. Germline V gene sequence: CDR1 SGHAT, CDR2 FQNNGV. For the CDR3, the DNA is TGTGCCAGCAGCTTAGACACAGGGGTAAGCAATCAGCCCCAGCATTTT. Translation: CASSLDTGVSNQPQHF.

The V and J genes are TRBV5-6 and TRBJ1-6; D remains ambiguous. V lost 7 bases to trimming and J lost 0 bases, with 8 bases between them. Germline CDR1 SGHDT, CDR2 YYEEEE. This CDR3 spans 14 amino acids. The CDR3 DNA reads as TGTGCCAGCGGCCAAAGCTCCTATAATTCACCCCTCCACTTT. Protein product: CASGQSSYNSPLHF.

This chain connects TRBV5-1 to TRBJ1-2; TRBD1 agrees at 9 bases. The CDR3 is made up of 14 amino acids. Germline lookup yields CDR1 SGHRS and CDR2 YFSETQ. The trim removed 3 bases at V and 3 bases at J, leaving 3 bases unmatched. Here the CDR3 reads CASSSGQGHYGYTF. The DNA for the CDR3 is TGCGCCAGCAGCTCAGGACAGGGGCACTATGGCTACACCTTC.

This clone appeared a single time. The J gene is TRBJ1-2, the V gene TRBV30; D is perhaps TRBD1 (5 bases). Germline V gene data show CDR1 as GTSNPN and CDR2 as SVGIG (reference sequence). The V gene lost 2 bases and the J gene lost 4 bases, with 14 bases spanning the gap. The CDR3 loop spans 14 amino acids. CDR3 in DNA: TGTGCCTGGAGTCTAGCCGGGGGATCCTATGGCTACACCTTC. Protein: CAWSLAGGSYGYTF.

For the CDR3, the DNA is TGTGCCAGCAGTCGACCTAGTACCCATCTGAGAGCTTTCTTT. This sequence encodes CASSRPSTHLRAFF. The chain employs TRBV7-2 and TRBJ1-1, with D uncertain. Germline CDR1 is SGHTA and CDR2 is FQGNSA. The CDR3 totals 14 residues. V gave up 6 bases and J gave up 10 bases, with 21 bases separating them.

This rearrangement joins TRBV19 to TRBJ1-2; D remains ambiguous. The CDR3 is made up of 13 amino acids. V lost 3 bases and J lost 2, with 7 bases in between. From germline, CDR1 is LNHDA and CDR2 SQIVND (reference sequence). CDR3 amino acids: CASSITRNYGYTF. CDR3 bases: TGTGCCAGTAGTATTACAAGAAACTATGGCTACACCTTC.

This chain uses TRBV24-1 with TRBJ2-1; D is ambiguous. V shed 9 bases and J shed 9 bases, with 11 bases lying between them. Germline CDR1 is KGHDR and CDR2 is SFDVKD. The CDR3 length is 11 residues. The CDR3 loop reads CATGPFGEQFF. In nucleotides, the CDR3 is TGTGCCACCGGGCCATTCGGTGAGCAGTTCTTC.

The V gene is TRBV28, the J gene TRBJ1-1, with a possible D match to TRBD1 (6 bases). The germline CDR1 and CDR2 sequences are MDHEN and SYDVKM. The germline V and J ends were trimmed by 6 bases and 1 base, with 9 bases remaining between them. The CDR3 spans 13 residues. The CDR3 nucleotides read TGTGCCAGCAGCCCGGGACAGAACACTGAAGCTTTCTTT. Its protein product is CASSPGQNTEAFF.

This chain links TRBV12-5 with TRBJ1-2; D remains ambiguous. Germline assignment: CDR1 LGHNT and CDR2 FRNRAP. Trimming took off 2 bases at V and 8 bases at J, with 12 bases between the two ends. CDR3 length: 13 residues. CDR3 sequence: CASGLSGHRGYTF. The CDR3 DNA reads TGTGCTAGTGGTTTGTCTGGGCATAGGGGCTACACCTTC.

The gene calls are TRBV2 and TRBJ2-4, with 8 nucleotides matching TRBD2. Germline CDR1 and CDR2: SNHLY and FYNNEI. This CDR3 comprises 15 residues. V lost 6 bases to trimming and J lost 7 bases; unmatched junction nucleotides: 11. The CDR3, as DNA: TGTGCCAGCAGCCCGCGGGGGGACCCCGGGAACATTCAGTACTTC. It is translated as CASSPRGDPGNIQYF.

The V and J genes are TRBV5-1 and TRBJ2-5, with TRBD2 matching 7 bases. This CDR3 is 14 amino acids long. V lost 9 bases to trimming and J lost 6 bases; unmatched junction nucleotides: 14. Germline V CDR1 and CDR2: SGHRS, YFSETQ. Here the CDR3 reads CATLVSGEAQTQYF. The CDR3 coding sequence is TGCGCCACCTTAGTCAGCGGGGAAGCACAGACCCAGTACTTC.

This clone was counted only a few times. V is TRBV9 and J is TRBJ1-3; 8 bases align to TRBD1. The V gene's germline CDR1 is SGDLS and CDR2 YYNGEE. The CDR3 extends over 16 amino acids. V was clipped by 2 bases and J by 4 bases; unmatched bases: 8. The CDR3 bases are TGTGCCAGCAGCGTCGCACAGGGGGGGATCGGAAACACCATATATTTT. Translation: CASSVAQGGIGNTIYF.

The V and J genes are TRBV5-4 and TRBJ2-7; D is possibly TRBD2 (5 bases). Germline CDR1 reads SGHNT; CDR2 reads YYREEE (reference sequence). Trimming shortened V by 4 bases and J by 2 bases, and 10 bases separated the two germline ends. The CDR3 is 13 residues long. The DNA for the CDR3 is TGTGCCAGCAGCCCGGACGGGACCTACGAGCAGTACTTC. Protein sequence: CASSPDGTYEQYF.

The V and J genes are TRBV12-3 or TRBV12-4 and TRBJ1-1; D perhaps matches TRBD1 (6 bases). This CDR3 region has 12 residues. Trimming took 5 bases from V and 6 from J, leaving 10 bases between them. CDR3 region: CASSQTGPEAFF. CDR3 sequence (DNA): TGTGCCAGCAGTCAAACAGGGCCTGAAGCTTTCTTT.

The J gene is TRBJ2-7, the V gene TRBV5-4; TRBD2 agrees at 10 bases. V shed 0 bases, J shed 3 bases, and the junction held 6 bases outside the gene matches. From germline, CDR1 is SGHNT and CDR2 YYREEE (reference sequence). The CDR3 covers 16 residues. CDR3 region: CASSLGGRTSGYEQYF. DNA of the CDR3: TGTGCCAGCAGCTTGGGCGGTAGGACTAGCGGCTACGAGCAGTACTTC.

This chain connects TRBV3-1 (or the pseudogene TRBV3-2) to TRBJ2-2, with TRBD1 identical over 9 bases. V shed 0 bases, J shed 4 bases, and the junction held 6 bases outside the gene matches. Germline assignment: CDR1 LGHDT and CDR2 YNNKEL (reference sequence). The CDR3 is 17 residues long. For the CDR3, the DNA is TGTGCCAGCAGCCAAGATTCAGAGACAGGGGGCACCGGGGAGCTGTTTTTT. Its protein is CASSQDSETGGTGELFF.

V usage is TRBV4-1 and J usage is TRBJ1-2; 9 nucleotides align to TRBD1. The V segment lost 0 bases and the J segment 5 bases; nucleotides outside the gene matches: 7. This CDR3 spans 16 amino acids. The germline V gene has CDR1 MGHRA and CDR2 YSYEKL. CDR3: CASSQDPGQGVYGYTF. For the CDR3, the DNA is TGCGCCAGCAGCCAAGATCCGGGACAGGGCGTGTATGGCTACACCTTC.

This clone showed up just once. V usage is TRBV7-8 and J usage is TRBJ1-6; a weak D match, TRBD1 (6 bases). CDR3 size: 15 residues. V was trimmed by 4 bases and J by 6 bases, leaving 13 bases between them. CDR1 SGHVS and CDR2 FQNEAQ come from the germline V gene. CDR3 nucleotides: TGTGCCAGCAGCTCAACGACAGGTTTTAATTCACCCCTCCACTTT. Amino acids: CASSSTTGFNSPLHF. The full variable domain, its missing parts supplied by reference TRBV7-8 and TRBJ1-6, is GAGVSQSPRYKVAKRGQDVALRCDPISGHVSLFWYQQALGQGPEFLTYFQNEAQLDKSGLPSDRFFAERPEGSVSTLKIQRTQQEDSAVYLCASSSTTGFNSPLHFGNGTRLTVT.

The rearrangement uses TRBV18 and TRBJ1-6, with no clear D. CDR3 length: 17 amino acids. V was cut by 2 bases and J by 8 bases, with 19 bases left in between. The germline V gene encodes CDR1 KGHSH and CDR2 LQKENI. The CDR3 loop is CASSPTTPGFLDSPLHF. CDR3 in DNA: TGTGCCAGCTCACCAACAACTCCCGGGTTCCTTGATTCACCCCTCCACTTT.

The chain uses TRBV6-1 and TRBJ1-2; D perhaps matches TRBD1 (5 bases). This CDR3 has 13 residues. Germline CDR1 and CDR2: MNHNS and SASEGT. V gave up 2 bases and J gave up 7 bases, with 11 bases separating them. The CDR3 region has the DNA TGTGCCAGCAGTGAAACAGGTAAGGGTGGCTACACCTTC. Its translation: CASSETGKGGYTF.

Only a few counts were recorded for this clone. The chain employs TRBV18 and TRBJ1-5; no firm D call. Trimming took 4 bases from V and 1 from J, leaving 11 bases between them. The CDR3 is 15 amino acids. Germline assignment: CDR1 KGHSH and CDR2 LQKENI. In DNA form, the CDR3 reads TGTGCCAGCTCACTGCTCCAGTCAAGCAATCAGCCCCAGCATTTT. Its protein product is CASSLLQSSNQPQHF.

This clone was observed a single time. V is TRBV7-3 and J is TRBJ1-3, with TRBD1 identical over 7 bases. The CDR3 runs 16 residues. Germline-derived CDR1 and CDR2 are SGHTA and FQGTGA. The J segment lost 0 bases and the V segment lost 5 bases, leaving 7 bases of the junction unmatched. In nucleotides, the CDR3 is TGTGCCAGCAGCACCGGACGGACAGGCTCTGGAAACACCATATATTTT. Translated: CASSTGRTGSGNTIYF.

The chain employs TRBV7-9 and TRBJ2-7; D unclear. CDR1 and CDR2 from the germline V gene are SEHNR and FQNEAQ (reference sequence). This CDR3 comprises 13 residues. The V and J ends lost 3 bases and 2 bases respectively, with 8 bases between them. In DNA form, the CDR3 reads TGTGCCAGCAGCTTCGCCGGTACCTACGAGCAGTACTTC. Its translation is CASSFAGTYEQYF.

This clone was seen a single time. The CDR3, as DNA: TGTGCCAGCAGCTTATTGATAGAGGGGGAAGAGACCCAGTACTTC. It is translated as CASSLLIEGEETQYF. V usage is TRBV7-8 and J usage is TRBJ2-5, with D possibly being TRBD1 (6 bases). Trimming took off 2 bases at V and 3 bases at J, with 13 bases between the two ends. The CDR3 contains 15 residues. Germline V CDR1 and CDR2: SGHVS, FQNEAQ.

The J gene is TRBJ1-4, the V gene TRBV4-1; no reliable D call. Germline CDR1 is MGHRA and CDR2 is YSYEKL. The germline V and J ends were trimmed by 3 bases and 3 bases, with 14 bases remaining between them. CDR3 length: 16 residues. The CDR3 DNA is TGCGCCAGCAGCCATCGAAGCGACCCGTCTAATGAAAAACTGTTTTTT. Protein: CASSHRSDPSNEKLFF.

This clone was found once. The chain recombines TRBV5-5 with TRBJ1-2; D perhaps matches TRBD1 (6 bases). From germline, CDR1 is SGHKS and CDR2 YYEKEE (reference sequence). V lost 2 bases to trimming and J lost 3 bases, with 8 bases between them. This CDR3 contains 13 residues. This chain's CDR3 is CASSLGQHYGYTF. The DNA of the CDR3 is TGTGCCAGCAGCTTAGGACAGCACTATGGCTACACCTTC. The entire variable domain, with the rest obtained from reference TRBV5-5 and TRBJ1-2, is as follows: DAGVTQSPTHLIKTRGQQVTLRCSPISGHKSVSWYQQVLGQGPQFIFQYYEKEERGRGNFPDRFSARQFPNYSSELNVNALLLGDSALYLCASSLGQHYGYTFGSGTRLTVV.

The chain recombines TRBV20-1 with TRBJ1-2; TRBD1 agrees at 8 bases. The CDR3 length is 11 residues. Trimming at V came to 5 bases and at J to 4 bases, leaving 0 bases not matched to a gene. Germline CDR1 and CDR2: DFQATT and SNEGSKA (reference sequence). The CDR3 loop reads CSADRGYGYTF. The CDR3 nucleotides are TGCAGTGCTGACAGGGGCTATGGCTACACCTTC.

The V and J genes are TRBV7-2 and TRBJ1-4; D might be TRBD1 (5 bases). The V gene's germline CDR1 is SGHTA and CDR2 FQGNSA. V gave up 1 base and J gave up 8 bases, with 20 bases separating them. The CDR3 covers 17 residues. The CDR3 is CASSLGPGREVKEKLFF. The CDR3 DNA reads TGTGCCAGCAGCTTAGGCCCCGGCAGGGAAGTGAAGGAAAAACTGTTTTTT.

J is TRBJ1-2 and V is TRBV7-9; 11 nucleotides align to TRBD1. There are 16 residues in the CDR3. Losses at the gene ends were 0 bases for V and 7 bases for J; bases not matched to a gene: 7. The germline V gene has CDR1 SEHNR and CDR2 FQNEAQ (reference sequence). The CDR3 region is CASSLASSDRGLGYTF. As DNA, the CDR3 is TGTGCCAGCAGCTTAGCCTCCTCGGACAGGGGGCTTGGCTACACCTTC.

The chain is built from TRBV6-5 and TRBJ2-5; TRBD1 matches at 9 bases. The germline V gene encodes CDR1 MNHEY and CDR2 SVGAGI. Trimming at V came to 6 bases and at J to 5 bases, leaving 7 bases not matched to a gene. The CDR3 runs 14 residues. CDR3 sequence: CASRRQGGGETQYF. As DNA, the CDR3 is TGTGCCAGCAGAAGACAGGGGGGTGGGGAGACCCAGTACTTC.

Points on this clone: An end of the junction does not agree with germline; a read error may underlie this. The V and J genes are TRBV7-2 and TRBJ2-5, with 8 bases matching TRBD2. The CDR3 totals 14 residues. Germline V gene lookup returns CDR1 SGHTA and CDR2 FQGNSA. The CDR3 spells CASTFTGGLDGSNF. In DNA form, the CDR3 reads TGTGCCAGCACCTTCACGGGAGGGCTTGACGGTAGTAACTTC.